The rows below give T cell receptor beta chains drawn from one sample of a study of CD8+CD57+ T cells in acquired aplastic anemia. TCRdb reprocessed the reads with MiXCR, giving one entry per CDR3 protein. The sample consists of 100,000 to 150,000 distinct CDR3 sequences, about 40% of them appearing once. The sequenced material came from sorted CD4+, CD8+, or CD8+CD57+ T cells (not recorded which) from PBMCs. The receptors here all came from a human donor with aplastic anemia. Both conserved end residues are part of each CDR3. D genes are given only for firm matches. Expanded clones are given a class, and other clones once, few, many or no size at all.

V gene	clone size	J gene	D gene	CDR3 protein	CDR3 DNA
TRBV20-1	many	TRBJ1-2	-	CSASLPGNYGYTF	TGCAGTGCTAGCCTGCCCGGAAACTATGGCTACACCTTC
TRBV6-1	few	TRBJ2-2	-	CASSETPGGRGTGELLF	TGTGCCAGCAGTGAAACCCCGGGGGGCCGTGGTACCGGGGAGCTGCTTTTT
TRBV6-8	-	TRBJ1-2	TRBD1	CASSSPRTGDAYGYTF	TGTGCCAGCAGTTCTCCCAGGACAGGAGACGCCTATGGCTACACCTTC
TRBV7-2	many	TRBJ2-1	TRBD2	CASSLGSAGGYNEQFF	TGTGCCAGCAGCTTAGGATCAGCGGGGGGGTACAATGAGCAGTTCTTC
TRBV4-2	-	TRBJ1-6	-	CASSDRQSRSPLHF	TGTGCCAGCAGTGATCGACAGTCACGCTCACCCCTCCACTTT
TRBV2	-	TRBJ1-1	-	CASSGSDKANTEAFF	TGTGCCAGCAGTGGTTCGGACAAGGCGAACACTGAAGCTTTCTTT
TRBV7-2	-	TRBJ2-7	-	CASSSLPERQYF	TGTGCCAGCAGCAGTCTACCCGAAAGACAGTACTTC
TRBV19	few	TRBJ2-2	TRBD1	CASSVGTGGELFF	TGTGCCAGTAGTGTTGGGACAGGAGGGGAGCTGTTTTTT
TRBV7-9	-	TRBJ1-2	-	CASSLGPVDGYTF	TGTGCCAGCAGCTTAGGTCCGGTGGATGGCTACACCTTC
TRBV12-5	-	TRBJ2-1	-	CASGLVPLVGRYNEQFF	TGTGCTAGTGGTTTGGTCCCCCTTGTCGGGAGATACAATGAGCAGTTCTTC
TRBV25-1	once	TRBJ1-1	-	CACSLSGRGTEAFF	TGTGCCTGCAGTTTATCAGGGAGGGGCACTGAAGCTTTCTTT
TRBV3-1	many	TRBJ1-1	-	CASSQAGNTEAFF	TGTGCCAGCAGCCAAGCCGGGAACACTGAAGCTTTCTTT
TRBV7-2	many	TRBJ2-3	-	CASSLYADDTQYF	TGTGCCAGCAGCTTATATGCGGACGATACGCAGTATTTT
TRBV20-1	-	TRBJ1-1	TRBD1	CSPLQGGNTEAFF	TGCAGCCCCCTACAGGGGGGGAACACTGAAGCTTTCTTT
TRBV12-3/TRBV12-4	many	TRBJ1-1	-	CASSPLGGAYTEAFF	TGTGCCAGCAGTCCCTTAGGGGGGGCGTACACTGAAGCTTTCTTT
TRBV19	once	TRBJ2-7	TRBD2	CASSMGASGSYEQYF	TGTGCCAGTAGTATGGGGGCTAGCGGGAGTTACGAGCAGTACTTC
TRBV2	medium-sized	TRBJ1-6	-	CASRVSYNSPLHF	TGTGCCAGCAGGGTCTCCTATAATTCACCCCTCCACTTT
TRBV29-1	many	TRBJ2-1	-	CSVRTNNEQFF	TGCAGCGTTCGGACAAACAATGAGCAGTTCTTC
TRBV29-1	-	TRBJ2-3	-	CSFPTQYF	TGCAGCTTCCCTACGCAGTATTTT